The 17 T cell receptor beta chains presented below share a single source sample, sequenced in a study of identifying expanded T cells in peripheral blood. Method: immunoSEQ multiplex PCR; TCRdb's copy keeps in-frame clones and lacks some. The data show 95,000 to 100,000 clones, with 87% seen just once and 15% to 20% held by the top ten. Sequenced material: blood. The source of these receptors is a person between 18 and 75 years old in good health.

This chain uses TRBV15 with TRBJ1-2; D may be TRBD1 (6 bases). From germline, CDR1 is LNHNV and CDR2 YYDKDF (reference sequence). CDR3 length equals 15 residues. Between the trimmed V and J ends, which lost 0 bases and 8 bases, there was a span of 16 bases. The CDR3 is CATSRDRGGGRGYTF. CDR3 nucleotides: TGTGCCACCAGCAGAGATCGGGGAGGGGGTAGGGGCTACACCTTC.

The rearrangement uses TRBV4-3 and TRBJ2-3; D not certain. V was pared by 0 bases and J by 3 bases, with 7 bases between. CDR3 size: 14 residues. Germline V gives CDR1 LGHNA, CDR2 YSLEER. The CDR3 region is CASSQDRRTDTQYF. The CDR3 region has the DNA TGCGCCAGCAGCCAAGATCGTAGGACAGATACGCAGTATTTT.

The gene calls are TRBV11-2 and TRBJ2-5; possible D gene TRBD2, 6 bases. This CDR3 has 15 amino acids. Trimming took 7 bases from V and 5 from J, leaving 20 bases between them. Looked up from germline, CDR1 is SGHAT and CDR2 is FQNNGV. Here the CDR3 reads CASTSGLYWRETQYF. For the CDR3, the DNA is TGTGCCAGCACTTCGGGACTTTACTGGCGGGAGACCCAGTACTTC.

This rearrangement joins TRBV18 to TRBJ2-1, with 7 bases lining up with TRBD2. CDR3 size: 17 residues. Germline loops: CDR1 KGHSH, CDR2 LQKENI. The V segment lost 3 bases and the J segment 1 base; nucleotides outside the gene matches: 9. CDR3 nucleotide sequence: TGTGCCAGCTCACCCCCGACCAGCGGGGTATCCTACAATGAGCAGTTCTTC. It yields the protein CASSPPTSGVSYNEQFF.

CDR3 coding DNA: TGTGCCAGCAGCTCCCGGACTAGCGGGGGGCTAGATACGCAGTATTTT. This codes for CASSSRTSGGLDTQYF. The chain carries TRBV5-4 and TRBJ2-3; 14 bases are shared with TRBD2. CDR1 SGHNT and CDR2 YYREEE come from the germline V gene (reference sequence). Germline trimming cut 3 bases from V and 5 bases from J; bases unmatched to any gene: 5. This CDR3 contains 16 residues. The variable domain in full, completed from reference TRBV5-4 and TRBJ2-3, reads ETGVTQSPTHLIKTRGQQVTLRCSSQSGHNTVSWYQQALGQGPQFIFQYYREEENGRGNFPPRFSGLQFPNYSSELNVNALELDDSALYLCASSSRTSGGLDTQYFGPGTRLTVL.

The V gene is TRBV6-5, the J gene TRBJ2-5; D is uncertain. Looked up from germline, CDR1 is MNHEY and CDR2 is SVGAGI. This CDR3 is 14 amino acids long. V lost 2 bases, J lost 0 bases, and 7 bases lay in between. CDR3 region: CASSYMGNQETQYF. The CDR3 coding sequence is TGTGCCAGCAGTTACATGGGGAACCAAGAGACCCAGTACTTC.

This chain connects TRBV28 to TRBJ1-2, with TRBD1 identical over 8 bases. The CDR3 totals 13 residues. V shed 5 bases, J shed 4 bases, and the junction held 3 bases outside the gene matches. CDR1 is MDHEN and CDR2 is SYDVKM in the germline V gene. The CDR3 nucleotides are TGTGCCAGCAGTAGACAGGGGACCTATGGCTACACCTTC. This sequence encodes CASSRQGTYGYTF.

The chain recombines TRBV30 with TRBJ2-3; 8 nucleotides line up with TRBD1. The CDR3 totals 16 residues. Germline CDR1 GTSNPN, CDR2 SVGIG (reference sequence). Trimming removed 0 bases from V and 3 bases from J; junction bases left unmatched: 8. CDR3 sequence: CAWSVLQGARTDTQYF. The CDR3 coding sequence is TGTGCCTGGAGTGTACTCCAGGGGGCGCGTACAGATACGCAGTATTTT.

CDR3 sequence reads: CASSQEGTGSRTEAFF. Here the CDR3 DNA reads TGTGCCAGCAGCCAAGAAGGGACAGGGAGTAGAACTGAAGCTTTCTTT. V usage is TRBV14 and J usage is TRBJ1-1; 9 positions agree with TRBD1. The CDR3 loop spans 16 amino acids. Per the germline V gene, CDR1 is SGHDN and CDR2 is FVKESK. V lost 0 bases, J lost 5 bases, and 7 bases stayed unmatched.

V usage is TRBV19 and J usage is TRBJ2-7; 8 bases agree with TRBD1. The junction had 13 bases not matched to a gene; V was cut back by 5 bases and J by 1 base. Germline lookup yields CDR1 LNHDA and CDR2 SQIVND (reference sequence). The CDR3 is made up of 17 amino acids. The CDR3 nucleotides read TGTGCCAGTAGTCCGGACGTCTCCGACAGGGGTTCCTACGAGCAGTACTTC. Protein: CASSPDVSDRGSYEQYF.

The chain combines TRBV12-5 with TRBJ1-2; 7 positions match TRBD1. The CDR3 length is 18 residues. CDR1 and CDR2 from the germline V gene are LGHNT and FRNRAP. J lost 6 bases, V lost 1 base, and 17 bases had no gene match. The CDR3 loop reads CASGLAWTGISSQNGYTF. In nucleotides, the CDR3 is TGTGCTAGTGGTTTGGCTTGGACAGGTATTTCGTCGCAGAATGGCTACACCTTC.

The chain couples TRBV4-3 to TRBJ2-1; no firm D call. Trimming left V 3 bases short and J 4 bases short, with 10 bases between. This CDR3 is 14 amino acids long. Germline values: CDR1 LGHNA, CDR2 YSLEER. CDR3 nucleotides: TGCGCCAGCAGCCAGAGCGAGATATACAATGAGCAGTTCTTC. As protein: CASSQSEIYNEQFF.

This clone showed up many times. The V gene is TRBV4-3, the J gene TRBJ1-4, with 8 nucleotides matching TRBD1. Germline V gives CDR1 LGHNA, CDR2 YSLEER. V shed 0 bases and J 8 bases; nucleotides not matched to a gene: 8. This CDR3 has 16 residues. The CDR3 sequence is CASSQDSGTGPEKLFF. The CDR3 region has the DNA TGCGCCAGCAGCCAAGATTCGGGGACAGGCCCCGAAAAACTGTTTTTT.

This chain connects TRBV29-1 to TRBJ1-2; D possibly corresponds to TRBD1 (5 bases). The V end was cut by 4 bases, the J end by 4 bases, with 16 bases between. Germline-derived CDR1 and CDR2 are SQVTM and ANQGSEA. CDR3 length: 14 residues. CDR3 protein: CSVGKGAGAYGYTF. Here the CDR3 DNA reads TGCAGCGTTGGAAAAGGGGCCGGGGCCTATGGCTACACCTTC.

CDR3 protein: CASSQGTAYNSPLHF. DNA for the CDR3: TGCGCCAGCAGCCAGGGGACGGCTTATAATTCACCCCTCCACTTT. V and J are TRBV4-1 and TRBJ1-6, with TRBD1 as a possible D gene (5 bases). Germline V lookup: CDR1 MGHRA, CDR2 YSYEKL. The CDR3 is 15 amino acids. The V end was cut by 3 bases, the J end by 4 bases, with 10 bases between.

This clone has more than one count but fewer than ten. This chain links TRBV27 with TRBJ1-1, with D unclear. Trimming shortened V by 0 bases and J by 11 bases, and 13 bases separated the two germline ends. This CDR3 contains 13 residues. Germline V gene data show CDR1 as MNHEY and CDR2 as SMNVEV (reference sequence). As DNA, the CDR3 is TGTGCCAGCAGTTTATCGAGGAGGGAAGGGGCTTTCTTT. Residues: CASSLSRREGAFF.

The chain is built from TRBV6-4 and TRBJ2-1; 11 nucleotides line up with TRBD2. The CDR3 covers 15 residues. The trim removed 8 bases at V and 8 bases at J, leaving 11 bases unmatched. Per germline, CDR1 MRHNA and CDR2 SNTAGT. CDR3 sequence reads: CASSISGGAKDEQFF. DNA of the CDR3: TGTGCCAGCTCTATTAGCGGGGGGGCCAAAGATGAGCAGTTCTTC.